This T cell receptor beta chain was sequenced in a study of T cell responses to AZD1222 COVID-19 vaccine (dated by TCRdb to about 2021). Some background on the complete study: AZD1222 recipients whose second dose came at about 4 weeks and those whose second dose came at about 12 weeks were combined into one group, since spike-specific TCR depth and breadth did not differ between the two schedules. TCR sequencing was performed for roughly 250 trial participants, of whom 200 to 210 were given two doses of AZD1222 and 26 were given two doses of MenACWY control vaccine. Trial participants were enrolled by age into subgroups of 18-55, 56-69 and 70-plus years, and around 150, 28 and 57 TCR-sequenced participants, respectively, were included in these subgroups. What the authors observed across the whole study: Reportedly, close to half of the unique spike-specific TCRs recognized epitopes lying outside the regions that are mutated in the B.1.351 and B.1.1.7 variants. The whole spike protein was spanned by vaccine-associated CD4 TCRs, and dominant responses were seen in regions 160-218 and 743-854. The 56-69-year group was small, and its depth increase did not reach significance, likely because of low power. After two AZD1222 doses, both the breadth and the depth of spike-specific TCRs were significantly higher than at day 0 and than in MenACWY recipients. Participants were mostly white British, with more females than males. The authors suggested clonal diversity may have been underestimated. Because no day 14 peak-response samples were available, the repertoires could be characterized only after the peak T cell response. Conclusions about previously exposed vaccinees are limited because only six or seven AZD1222 recipients were SARS-CoV-2 seropositive at baseline.

V sheds 8 bases and J sheds 6 bases, leaving 13 bases between their ends. Including the terminal cysteine and phenylalanine, the CDR3 comprises 13 residues. Only the CDR3 portion is preserved as DNA: 39 bases, with reading frame beginning at the first base. The germline V gene (reference sequence) gives CDR1 as LNHDA and CDR2 as SQIVND. A note on this clone: The specificity of this receptor is unknown. Nothing much larger sits one base from this clone, and base qualities are not available.

The CDR3 regions of human TCRbeta chains were analyzed by immunosequencing. In the authors' own workflow: Repertoire TCRs were checked for matches against a reference library of SARS-CoV-2-specific TCRs that had been generated using the MIRA antigen-specificity platform. Breadth was defined as the fraction of unique TCRs that were SARS-CoV-2-associated, and depth was defined as the fraction of total T cells that were SARS-CoV-2-associated. Using the MIRA data, each spike-specific TCR was mapped to the spike region that the TCR reacts to and placed in a CD4 or CD8 class. Log10-transformed breadth and depth values were compared by one-way ANOVA with Sidak's multiple comparisons tests. Held by TCRdb, this immuneACCESS table contains in-frame sequences only and omits some clones. Under half of the omission traces to an unresolved V gene where checked; the cause of the rest is unknown. V, J and clone size were drawn from that table, and D and trimming were deduced from the DNA. Across this sample there are about 140,000 clones, with just under 95% seen only once. In total, the top ten clones hold over 1.5% of the sample.

The intended sense of this specimen's time point label: baseline before first vaccination. The vaccinee samples were drawn from two UK trials, COV001 and COV002, one of which was a single-blind randomized controlled phase 2/3 trial testing AZD1222 (ChAdOx1 nCoV-19) in healthy adults. Trial participant PBMC samples were collected at day 0 and day 28 after the second dose for TCRbeta chain sequencing. The chain is made from TRBV19 and TRBJ2-2, with no reliable assignment of the D segment. The TCR sequence derives from an adult in good health. The starting material was peripheral blood, obtained on day 0 of AZD1222 vaccination. DNA sequence: TGTGCCAGTTCCCCGGCAGCGTCCGGGGAGCTGTTTTTT. The resulting protein is CASSPAASGELFF.